This T cell receptor (beta chain) was captured by sequencing in a study of blood T cell repertoires in COVID-19. Turning to the study itself: Sites across the United States, Italy and Spain contributed samples from acute and convalescent COVID-19. PBMCs, B-cell-depleted T cells, or T cells provided the cDNA or gDNA that made up the material.

The length of the CDR3 is 17 residues. With 4 bases clipped from V and 4 bases from J, the junction kept 7 bases outside the gene matches. In germline, CDR1 is WSHSY, CDR2 SAAADI. Enrolled during active infection, Seattle patients were then followed longitudinally. In the authors' workflow: Reference gene primer amplification yielded estimated nucleated cell counts. Clones were read by immunoSEQ multiplex PCR, and TCRdb kept only the in-frame ones, dropping some. The D gene and trimming were derived from the DNA, and the V and J assignments and clone size from that table. The top ten hold under 5% of the sample, which has under 50,000 clones, 70% to 90% seen once.

The V call is TRBV10-2, the J call TRBJ2-1, with TRBD2 matching 13 bases. The sequence was obtained from a man between 60 and 75 years old with COVID-19, enrolled during active disease. Sample: peripheral blood. CDR3 protein: CASSGLAGGRRYNEQFF. The DNA for the CDR3 is TGCGCCAGCAGTGGACTAGCGGGAGGACGGAGGTACAATGAGCAGTTCTTC.